These T cell receptor beta chains were read from a single sample in a study of T cell repertoires in cytomegalovirus infection. TCRdb reprocessed the reads via MiXCR and lists one record per CDR3 protein. Found here are approximately 300,000 distinct CDR3 sequences, under 35% of them singletons; the top ten hold around 18%. These receptors have no known antigen. This specimen was cultured PBMCs, taken from culture after CMV antigen stimulation. The receptors derive from a human donor in good health (CMV status not recorded). Some clones in this sample may be carry-over from other donors' samples. Both conserved end residues are part of each CDR3. A D gene is named only where the DNA matches it firmly. Some rows mark clone size as missing; the rest say once, few, many or name a class of expanded clone.

v_gene	j_gene	abundance	d_gene	CDR3aa	CDR3nt
TRBV7-9	TRBJ2-7	-	TRBD2	CASSWTSGRKADEQYF	TGTGCCAGCAGCTGGACTAGCGGGAGGAAGGCCGACGAGCAGTACTTC
TRBV29-1	TRBJ1-2	once	-	CSVEDAGVGYGYTF	TGCAGCGTTGAAGATGCAGGGGTCGGCTATGGCTACACCTTC
TRBV2	TRBJ2-2	-	TRBD1	CASSEDQGAVGGELFF	TGTGCCAGCAGTGAAGACCAGGGGGCGGTTGGCGGGGAGCTGTTTTTT
TRBV4-2	TRBJ1-1	-	-	CASRLDGGRPEAFF	TGTGCCAGCAGACTTGATGGGGGGCGACCTGAAGCTTTCTTT
TRBV28	TRBJ2-7	-	TRBD2	CASSILAGLSSYEQYF	TGTGCCAGCAGTATCCTAGCGGGCCTGAGCTCCTACGAGCAGTACTTC
TRBV7-9	TRBJ1-2	few	TRBD1	CASSARDREDYGYTF	TGTGCCAGCAGCGCCCGGGACAGGGAGGACTATGGCTACACCTTC
TRBV29-1	TRBJ1-2	few	-	CSVEEGKRSFNYGYTF	TGCAGCGTTGAAGAAGGGAAGAGGAGTTTCAACTATGGCTACACCTTC
TRBV2	TRBJ2-2	-	-	CASSELDGNTGELFF	TGTGCCAGCAGTGAACTCGACGGGAACACCGGGGAGCTGTTTTTT
TRBV28	TRBJ1-2	few	-	CASSLDNSNYGYTF	TGTGCCAGCAGCCTGGACAACTCTAACTATGGCTACACCTTC
TRBV14	TRBJ1-4	-	-	CASSHLGGSEKLFF	TGTGCCAGCAGCCACCTGGGAGGTAGTGAAAAACTGTTTTTT
TRBV7-9	TRBJ2-3	few	-	CASSPSAVSTDTQYF	TGTGCCAGCAGCCCCTCAGCGGTTAGCACAGATACGCAGTATTTT
TRBV29-1	TRBJ2-6	-	-	CSVGESGANVLTF	TGCAGCGTTGGAGAGAGTGGGGCCAACGTCCTGACTTTC
TRBV4-2	TRBJ1-1	-	-	CASSQEGGTVYEAFF	TGTGCCAGCAGCCAAGAGGGGGGAACAGTCTATGAAGCTTTCTTT
TRBV7-8	TRBJ2-1	few	TRBD2	CASEAGGRSSYNEQFF	TGTGCCAGCGAGGCCGGCGGGAGGAGCTCCTACAATGAGCAGTTCTTC
TRBV20-1	TRBJ1-2	-	-	CSASWGPRRGYTF	TGCAGTGCTAGTTGGGGACCCAGGCGTGGCTACACCTTC
TRBV6-1	TRBJ1-4	-	TRBD1	CASTERPDRLGKLFF	TGTGCCAGCACCGAAAGACCGGACAGGCTAGGAAAACTGTTTTTT
TRBV7-9	TRBJ2-6	-	TRBD1	CASSLGVSRGSGANVLTF	TGTGCCAGCAGCTTAGGTGTCTCCAGGGGGTCTGGGGCCAACGTCCTGACTTTC
TRBV20-1	TRBJ2-1	once	TRBD2	CSAQRGEGEQFF	TGCAGTGCCCAGCGGGGGGAGGGTGAGCAGTTCTTC
TRBV6-5	TRBJ1-2	few	-	CASSPIGGAKGYTF	TGTGCCAGCAGCCCTATTGGGGGGGCGAAAGGCTACACCTTC
TRBV2	TRBJ2-7	-	TRBD1	CASSEPTGTAAEQYF	TGTGCCAGCAGTGAACCAACCGGGACAGCAGCCGAGCAGTACTTC
TRBV11-2	TRBJ1-2	-	-	CASSLPGGVDYGYTF	TGTGCCAGCAGCTTACCCGGGGGGGTCGACTATGGCTACACCTTC
TRBV4-1	TRBJ1-2	-	-	CASSQNQGGGNYGYTF	TGTGCCAGCAGCCAAAATCAGGGTGGAGGTAACTATGGCTACACCTTC
TRBV9	TRBJ2-3	-	-	CASSTARAQNPDTQYF	TGTGCCAGCAGCACTGCCCGGGCCCAAAACCCAGATACGCAGTATTTT
TRBV20-1	TRBJ1-1	-	-	CSARDRAGGTEAFF	TGCAGTGCTAGAGATCGGGCGGGTGGCACTGAAGCTTTCTTT
TRBV5-1	TRBJ1-1	-	-	CASSLWGGLPEAFF	TGCGCCAGCAGCTTGTGGGGGGGACTCCCTGAAGCTTTCTTT
TRBV27	TRBJ2-5	-	TRBD1	CASSLQQGSQETQYF	TGTGCCAGCAGTCTACAACAGGGGAGCCAAGAGACCCAGTACTTC
TRBV28	TRBJ2-2	once	TRBD1	CACRQGNTGELFF	TGTGCCTGTAGACAGGGGAACACCGGGGAGCTGTTTTTT
TRBV12-5	TRBJ1-2	many	-	CASAPPGARNGYTF	TGTGCTAGTGCCCCCCCAGGGGCCAGAAATGGCTACACCTTC
TRBV7-3	TRBJ2-2	few	TRBD1	CASSPGTGKAGELFF	TGTGCCAGCAGCCCCGGGACAGGGAAGGCCGGGGAGCTGTTTTTT
TRBV7-8	TRBJ2-1	-	TRBD2	CASSRTSGVLYNEQFF	TGTGCCAGCAGCCGGACTAGCGGGGTCCTCTACAATGAGCAGTTCTTC
TRBV6-1	TRBJ1-2	few	-	CASRMDSSGYGYTF	TGTGCCAGCAGGATGGACAGCTCGGGGTATGGCTACACCTTC
TRBV29-1	TRBJ2-1	few	TRBD2	CSVDGSGRYNEQFF	TGCAGCGTCGACGGTAGCGGGAGGTACAATGAGCAGTTCTTC
TRBV2	TRBJ2-5	few	-	CASSGRDGGNF	TGTGCCAGCAGTGGACGGGACGGGGGTAACTTC
TRBV7-3	TRBJ1-1	few	-	CASSSNPRVEAFF	TGTGCCAGCAGCTCGAACCCCAGGGTTGAAGCTTTCTTT
TRBV6-6	TRBJ1-5	-	-	CASTPQGFNQPQHF	TGTGCCAGCACCCCCCAGGGTTTCAATCAGCCCCAGCATTTT
TRBV19	TRBJ1-1	few	TRBD1	CASSEGASEAFF	TGTGCCAGTAGTGAGGGGGCCTCTGAAGCTTTCTTT
TRBV18	TRBJ2-5	many	-	CASSPQGGETQYF	TGTGCCAGCTCACCACAAGGGGGAGAGACCCAGTACTTC
TRBV28	TRBJ2-4	-	-	CAAEGVAKNIQYF	TGTGCCGCAGAGGGGGTAGCCAAAAACATTCAGTACTTC
TRBV12-3/TRBV12-4	TRBJ2-1	few	TRBD2	CASSSPPSGSYNEQFF	TGTGCCAGCAGTTCCCCTCCTAGCGGGAGCTACAATGAGCAGTTCTTC
TRBV6-8	TRBJ2-2	few	TRBD1	CASSWGTANTGELFF	TGTGCCAGCAGTTGGGGGACAGCGAACACCGGGGAGCTGTTTTTT
TRBV7-9	TRBJ2-7	-	TRBD2	CASSSLTSASSYEQYF	TGTGCCAGCAGCTCCCTGACTAGCGCAAGCTCCTACGAGCAGTACTTC
TRBV7-2	TRBJ2-7	-	-	CASSFRVTYEQYF	TGTGCCAGCAGCTTCAGGGTTACCTACGAGCAGTACTTC